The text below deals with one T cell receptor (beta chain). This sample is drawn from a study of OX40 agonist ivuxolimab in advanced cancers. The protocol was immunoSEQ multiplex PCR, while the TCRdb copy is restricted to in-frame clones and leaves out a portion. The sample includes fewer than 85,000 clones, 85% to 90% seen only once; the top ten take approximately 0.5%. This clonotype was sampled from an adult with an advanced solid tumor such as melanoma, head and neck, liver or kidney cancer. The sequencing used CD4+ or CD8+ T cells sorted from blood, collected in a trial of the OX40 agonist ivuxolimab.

The CDR3 spells CASSQIGSEKLFF. CDR3 bases: TGTGCCAGCTCTCAAATAGGGAGTGAAAAACTGTTTTTT. This chain connects TRBV18 to TRBJ1-4; D gene ambiguous. Germline lookup yields CDR1 KGHSH and CDR2 LQKENI. Trimming removed 6 bases from V and 7 bases from J, with 12 bases in between. CDR3 length: 13 residues.